Listed below are T cell receptor beta chains from one sample, sequenced in a study of yellow fever vaccine responses in identical twins. TCRdb called the RT-PCR reads again in MiXCR, with one record for every CDR3 protein. The sample gives roughly 18,000 distinct CDR3 sequences, less than 75% of which show up once; about 8.4% is in the top ten. The specimen comprised T cells from blood (PBMCs), unsorted or a sorted subset (not recorded which), sampled before or after yellow fever vaccination (not recorded which). The receptors derive from a young woman who received the yellow fever vaccine. CDR3s leave out the opening cysteine and the closing phenylalanine or tryptophan. Each record gives: V gene, CDR3 protein.

v_call: TRBV10-1
cdr3_aa: ASSESGTGNEQF

v_call: TRBV18
cdr3_aa: ASSPLLNTEAF

v_call: TRBV19
cdr3_aa: ASELAAGELF

v_call: TRBV2
cdr3_aa: ASSTSTDTQY

v_call: TRBV3-1
cdr3_aa: ASSQGASYGYT

v_call: TRBV19
cdr3_aa: ATSGVRNQPQH

v_call: TRBV6-9
cdr3_aa: ASRIGQFNYGYT

v_call: TRBV29-1
cdr3_aa: SVADTLSSYNEQF

v_call: TRBV2
cdr3_aa: ASKGSYNSPLH

v_call: TRBV5-1
cdr3_aa: ASSFEGDQPQH

v_call: TRBV2
cdr3_aa: ASCTALAKNIQY

v_call: TRBV29-1
cdr3_aa: SVTGLIYEQY

v_call: TRBV29-1
cdr3_aa: SASENYGYT

v_call: TRBV12-3/TRBV12-4
cdr3_aa: ASSLTEQHTEAF

v_call: TRBV14
cdr3_aa: ASSVRQGTYT

v_call: TRBV5-1
cdr3_aa: ASRQVGGNEQF

v_call: TRBV29-1
cdr3_aa: SVEGRGLEQY

v_call: TRBV4-1
cdr3_aa: ASSPGRGGTGELF

v_call: TRBV29-1
cdr3_aa: SVGRDANTEAF

v_call: TRBV4-1
cdr3_aa: VCSVGSGNTIY

v_call: TRBV2
cdr3_aa: ASSPLELAERETQY

v_call: TRBV6-1
cdr3_aa: ASSTRGEKLF

v_call: TRBV20-1
cdr3_aa: SARDRQGGNTIY

v_call: TRBV15
cdr3_aa: ATSRALSINTIY

v_call: TRBV29-1
cdr3_aa: SVGTSGRISYNEQF

v_call: TRBV12-3/TRBV12-4
cdr3_aa: ASSFDIGRNQPQH

v_call: TRBV19
cdr3_aa: ASSQTVSNSPLH

v_call: TRBV5-6
cdr3_aa: ASSPRGTGEQF

v_call: TRBV7-5
cdr3_aa: ISVSEARREHYGYT

v_call: TRBV7-9
cdr3_aa: ASSPDRGPSDTQY

v_call: TRBV20-1
cdr3_aa: SARFSYNEQF

v_call: TRBV18
cdr3_aa: ASSPLGQGANAF

v_call: TRBV4-1
cdr3_aa: ASSPQAAGNQPQH

v_call: TRBV7-9
cdr3_aa: ASSLTSFREQF

v_call: TRBV4-2
cdr3_aa: ASSQATGQGVSIQY

v_call: TRBV7-8
cdr3_aa: ASSLRVQLDEKLF

v_call: TRBV5-1
cdr3_aa: ASRGANTEAF

v_call: TRBV24-1
cdr3_aa: ATSDPALGAPSTDTQY

v_call: TRBV2
cdr3_aa: ASSRGQETQY

v_call: TRBV18
cdr3_aa: ASSPGPYSGNTIY

v_call: TRBV11-3
cdr3_aa: ASSLGTGQGRNEQF

v_call: TRBV5-1
cdr3_aa: ASSIEQSQETQY

v_call: TRBV7-6
cdr3_aa: ASSIGPSSYNEQF

v_call: TRBV6-4
cdr3_aa: ASSDSADTSTDTQY

v_call: TRBV23-1
cdr3_aa: ATLGHPMKNCF